The 8 T cell receptor beta chains presented below share a single source sample, sequenced in a study of metastatic and nonmetastatic thyroid tumors. TCRdb recomputed clones from the PCR reads via MiXCR. Among 30,000 to 35,000 clones listed, about 30% were seen once. No treatment of any kind had been given to any patient before thyroid surgery. Sequencing was carried out using blood. These receptors all stem from a female donor with papillary thyroid cancer or a benign thyroid nodule (not recorded which). Some clones in this sample may be carry-over from other donors' samples.

This clone appeared a single time. V is TRBV20-1 and J is TRBJ2-1, with 9 bases matching TRBD2. The CDR3 has 15 residues. Germline-derived CDR1 and CDR2 are DFQATT and SNEGSKA (reference sequence). The ends lost 4 bases at V and 7 bases at J; junction bases unmatched: 11. The DNA for the CDR3 is TGCAGTGCTACTCCACTAGCGGGTGGTAGAAATGAGCAGTTCTTC. It is translated as CSATPLAGGRNEQFF.

This clone was seen at least ten times. The DNA of the CDR3 is TGTGCCAGCAGCGTCCTAATAGACGGATACAATGAGCAGTTCTTC. This sequence encodes CASSVLIDGYNEQFF. The chain carries TRBV9 and TRBJ2-1; D gene ambiguous. CDR1 SGDLS and CDR2 YYNGEE come from the germline V gene. V dropped 2 bases and J dropped 4 bases, with 13 bases sitting between them. The CDR3 runs to 15 residues.

The chain has TRBV6-5 and TRBJ2-6; D not resolved. Germline-derived CDR1 and CDR2 are MNHEY and SVGAGI. V was pared by 4 bases and J by 5 bases, with 21 bases between. The CDR3 spans 18 residues. The CDR3 here is CASSSRPPGGSWANVLTF. DNA of the CDR3: TGTGCCAGCAGTTCTCGCCCCCCCGGCGGATCTTGGGCCAACGTCCTGACTTTC.

This clone was picked up many times. The chain carries TRBV20-1 and TRBJ2-2; D remains unclear. Germline loops: CDR1 DFQATT, CDR2 SNEGSKA (reference sequence). V was pared by 1 base and J by 4 bases, with 10 bases between. The CDR3 is 14 residues long. The CDR3 nucleotides are TGCAGTGCTAGAGGAAGGACCCTCACCGGGGAGCTGTTTTTT. The encoded protein is CSARGRTLTGELFF.

To note about this clone: As the CDR3 is not closed by the conserved phenylalanine or tryptophan, this likely results from a read error. This chain connects TRBV4-2 to TRBJ2-5; D possibly corresponds to TRBD2 (6 bases). Trimming removed 2 bases from V and 1 base from J, with 11 bases in between. Per germline, CDR1 LGHNA and CDR2 YNFKEQ. This CDR3 has 15 residues. Written as DNA, the CDR3 is TGTGCCAGCAGCCAACAGCGGGCCGGCCAAGAGACCCAGTACTGC. Translated: CASSQQRAGQETQYC.

The chain is built from TRBV5-1 and TRBJ1-1; D uncertain. The germline V gene has CDR1 SGHRS and CDR2 YFSETQ. Trimming took off 0 bases at V and 10 bases at J, with 19 bases between the two ends. This CDR3 contains 15 residues. The CDR3 sequence is CASSLEQLGRSGAFF. CDR3 bases: TGCGCCAGCAGCTTGGAGCAGCTGGGTAGATCAGGAGCTTTCTTT.

V usage is TRBV4-1 and J usage is TRBJ1-2; D is unclear. Germline V gene sequence: CDR1 MGHRA, CDR2 YSYEKL. The V end lost 2 bases, the J end lost 6 bases, and 10 bases lay between the germline ends. The CDR3 is 13 amino acids. This CDR3 reads CASSQMVSDGYTF. Written as DNA, the CDR3 is TGCGCCAGCAGCCAAATGGTCTCCGATGGCTACACCTTC.

This clone appeared a few times. The chain is built from TRBV6-1 and TRBJ1-1, with TRBD1 matching over 9 bases. Per germline, CDR1 MNHNS and CDR2 SASEGT. V dropped 6 bases and J dropped 5; count of bases not matched to a gene: 7. The CDR3 runs to 14 residues. The CDR3 nucleotides read TGTGCCAGCAGGCTACAGGGGGCCGGGACTGAAGCTTTCTTT. This gives the protein CASRLQGAGTEAFF.